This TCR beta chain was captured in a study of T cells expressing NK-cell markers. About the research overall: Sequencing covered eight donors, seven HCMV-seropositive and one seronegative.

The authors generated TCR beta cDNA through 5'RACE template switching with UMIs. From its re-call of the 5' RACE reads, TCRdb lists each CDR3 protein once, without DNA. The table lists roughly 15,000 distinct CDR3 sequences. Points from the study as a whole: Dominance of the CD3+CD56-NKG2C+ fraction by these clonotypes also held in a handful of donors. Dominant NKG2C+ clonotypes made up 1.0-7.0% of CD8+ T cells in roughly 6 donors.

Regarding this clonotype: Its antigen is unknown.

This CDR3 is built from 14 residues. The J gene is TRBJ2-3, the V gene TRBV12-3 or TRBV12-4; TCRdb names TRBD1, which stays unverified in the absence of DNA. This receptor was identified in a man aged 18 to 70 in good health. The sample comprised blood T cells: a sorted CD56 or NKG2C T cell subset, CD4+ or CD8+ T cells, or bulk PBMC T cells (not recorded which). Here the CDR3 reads CASSPTGARDTQYF.